This T cell receptor beta chain originates from a study of blood T cell repertoires in COVID-19 (TCRdb year 2020). Describing the broader study: Samples covering the acute and convalescent phases of COVID-19 were provided by collaborators in the United States, Italy and Spain. The prospective study material was composed of cDNA or gDNA derived from T cells, B-cell-depleted T cells, or PBMCs. Deeply sampled blood TCRbeta repertoires from subjects exposed to, actively infected with, or recovered from COVID-19 were included in the dataset. The repertoires were released in a freely available public database intended as a resource for research on the immune response to SARS-CoV-2. Samples were obtained from the ongoing ImmuneRACE study (first 160 participants) and from about 1,300 subjects provided by 6 global collaborators. Nearly every sample came with metadata listing a de-identified subject ID, COVID-19 status, age in years and sex. Where available, HLA class I and class II types were taken from metadata supplied by the sample provider and were not determined by assay-based typing.

The germline V gene yields MNHEY for CDR1 and SVGAGI for CDR2. The CDR3 sequence holds 16 residues, the cysteine and phenylalanine included. Only CDR3 DNA is held: 48 bases, read in frame from base 1. Clipping removes 0 bases from V and 5 bases from J, with 5 as the unmatched junction base count. Of note for this clone: Its specific antigen is unknown. Base qualities are not recorded, but no much larger clone differs from it by a single base.

TCRbeta CDR3 regions were amplified from genomic DNA using the immunoSEQ Assay, a bias-controlled multiplex PCR. On the study's bioinformatics: The number of nucleated cells in each sample was estimated from the amplification of reference gene primers within the assay. To quantify the absolute abundance of each unique TCRbeta CDR3 rearrangement, sequence reads were collapsed and filtered. For each sample, productive Simpson clonality was calculated as the square root of Simpson's diversity index over productive rearrangements. TCRdb carries this immuneACCESS record with in-frame sequences only. Its versions omit some clonotypes, under half of them owing to an unresolved V gene in the studies checked, with the rest unexplained. V, J and clone size are taken as reported in that table, and D and trimming were inferred from the DNA itself. For this sample there are 79,000 or so clones; about 85% appear just once. About 10% of the sample is taken by the ten largest.

One collaborating source in Seattle enrolled patients during active infection and followed them longitudinally through the course of disease. Each collaborating institution followed its own protocols to collect whole blood in K2EDTA tubes. For TCRbeta analysis, collaborators shipped samples in one of three forms: frozen whole blood, isolated PBMCs, or DNA extracted from either of those sample types. Study-wide conclusions, independent of this receptor: How much clinical and demographic metadata was included differed by source and by participant, and the metadata was provided uncurated.

The sequence was collected from a man between 60 and 75 years old with COVID-19, enrolled during active disease. The chain was built from TRBV6-5 and TRBJ2-5, and TRBD2 matches 11 of the central bases. The specimen was peripheral blood. The sequenced DNA: TGTGCCAGCAGTTACTCGATCACTAGCGGGAGTGAGACCCAGTACTTC. Translated, this gives CASSYSITSGSETQYF.